Each of the 5 T cell receptor beta chains below was sequenced from the same sample in a study of shared clonotypes between healthy human individuals. Some clones are missing from TCRdb's copy, which holds only in-frame ones; the method was immunoSEQ multiplex PCR. The sample has over a million clones; 75% to 80% are singletons. Source material: memory CD4+ T cells from PBMCs. As for subset: CD45RA-negative fraction. The source of these receptors is a man younger than 35 in good health. Some clones in this sample may be carry-over from other donors' samples.

About this clone: The sample holds other DNA sequences that translate to the same CDR3. This chain links TRBV12-5 with TRBJ2-3; TRBD2 matches 10 bases. V gave up 1 base and J gave up 5 bases; unmatched junction bases: 0. Looked up from germline, CDR1 is LGHNT and CDR2 is FRNRAP. The CDR3 contains 14 residues. Here the CDR3 DNA reads TGTGCTAGTGGTTTGGGACTAGCGGGAGATACGCAGTATTTT. Translated, it gives CASGLGLAGDTQYF.

The J gene is TRBJ2-6, the V gene TRBV7-8; D is unclear. The germline gives CDR1 SGHVS, CDR2 FQNEAQ. CDR3 length equals 16 residues. Trimming left V 2 bases short and J 0 bases short, with 8 bases between. CDR3: CASSLLGYSGANVLTF. CDR3 bases: TGTGCCAGCAGCTTATTGGGGTACTCTGGGGCCAACGTCCTGACTTTC.

The genes are TRBV10-1 and TRBJ2-1, with 8 bases matching TRBD2. The V gene's germline CDR1 is WNHNN and CDR2 SYGVQD (reference sequence). V was pared by 6 bases and J by 8 bases, with 15 bases of the junction left unmatched. The CDR3 totals 16 residues. In DNA form, the CDR3 reads TGCGCCAGCAGGTCGAACGGGAGGGCCATAGGAGATGAGCAGTTCTTC. It is translated as CASRSNGRAIGDEQFF.

The genes are TRBV28 and TRBJ1-2; no clear D gene. V lost 1 base, J lost 2 bases, and 5 bases lay in between. CDR1 and CDR2 from the germline V gene are MDHEN and SYDVKM. The CDR3 loop spans 13 amino acids. The CDR3: CASSLSENYGYTF. The CDR3 DNA reads as TGTGCCAGCAGTTTATCCGAAAACTATGGCTACACCTTC.

The chain is built from TRBV29-1 and TRBJ2-2; 9 bases line up with TRBD1. In germline, CDR1 is SQVTM, CDR2 ANQGSEA. This CDR3 is built from 14 residues. V trimming: 6 bases; J trimming: 5 bases; junction bases outside the gene matches: 7. In nucleotides, the CDR3 is TGCAGCGTGTCGACAGGGGGTCGAACCGGGGAGCTGTTTTTT. This encodes CSVSTGGRTGELFF.